This TCR beta chain originates from a study of shared clonotypes between healthy human individuals. CD45RO-negative, CCR7-selected cells formed the naive CD8 fraction, which excluded terminally differentiated effector memory CD45RA+ cells. Regarding this clone: Its antigen remains unknown.

Overall study findings and caveats: It was the few donors that limited the genetic and exposure-history diversity represented.

Profiling relied on immunoSEQ multiplex PCR, and the TCRdb table lists in-frame clones only, not all of them. This table has 760,000 or so clones, roughly 96% appearing once. The germline CDR1 and CDR2 sequences are MDHEN and SYDVKM. The CDR3 consists of 15 residues. Trimming took 7 bases from V and 4 from J; bases not matched to a gene: 7. This clonotype was sampled from a man aged 25 to 45 in good health. V and J are TRBV28 and TRBJ2-1; 10 bases fit TRBD2. Sequencing was done on a sample of naive CD8+ T cells sorted from blood. Here the CDR3 DNA reads TGTGCCAGCACTGGGGGACTAGCGTTGTACAATGAGCAGTTCTTC. Its protein product is CASTGGLALYNEQFF.